Listed here are 5 T cell receptor beta chains from one sample, sequenced in a study of tissue T cells after allogeneic stem cell transplantation. Data came from immunoSEQ multiplex PCR; TCRdb stores just in-frame clones and leaves some out. The table shows about 48,000 clones, with around 72% occurring only once. The sample was sorted cells pooled from one or two spleens. Receptor source: a pool of C57BL/6 mice in good health.

In the case of this clone: Here the gene names and germline are mouse. From the germline J gene comes the end of the CDR3, since the read stops 1 residue before it. The rearrangement uses TRBV1 and TRBJ2-1; D remains ambiguous. Trimming took 0 bases from V and 0 from J, leaving 6 bases between them. CDR1 and CDR2 from the germline V gene are NSQYPW and LRSPGD (reference sequence). This CDR3 has 15 amino acids. The CDR3 bases that were read are TGCACCTGCAGTGCAGACAGGATTAACTATGCTGAGCAGTTC. It is translated as CTCSADRINYAEQF. The whole CDR3 reads CTCSADRINYAEQFF.

On this clone itself: Gene names refer to mouse genes. Read sequence stops 1 residue before the CDR3 end, and the germline J gene provides the missing end. The J gene is TRBJ1-1, the V gene TRBV16; 7 nucleotides match TRBD1. CDR3 length: 13 residues. Germline lookup yields CDR1 SGHSA and CDR2 FRNQAP. V was clipped by 5 bases and J by 3 bases; unmatched bases: 3. Partial CDR3 DNA: TGTGCAAGCAGCCTACAGGGGCACACAGAAGTCTTC. Translated, it gives CASSLQGHTEVF. The whole CDR3 reads CASSLQGHTEVFF.

As regards this clone: Mouse gene names apply. Sequencing ends 1 residue short of the CDR3 end; the germline J gene provides the rest. The chain joins TRBV1 to TRBJ1-4; the D is unclear. The ends were cut back, 0 bases at V and 5 bases at J, with 7 bases in the middle. CDR1 and CDR2 from the germline V gene are NSQYPW and LRSPGD (reference sequence). CDR3 length: 14 amino acids. The covered CDR3 bases are TGCACCTGCAGTGCAGATTACAATAACGAAAGATTATTT. It specifies CTCSADYNNERLF. The whole CDR3 sequence is CTCSADYNNERLFF.

Comments on this clone: Gene names are the mouse ones. The missing CDR3 end, 1 residue past where the read stops, is filled in from the germline J gene. V and J are TRBV14 and TRBJ1-5; D is perhaps TRBD1 (5 bases). Germline V lookup: CDR1 SGHDT, CDR2 FRDEAV. Trimming pared 5 bases from V and 0 bases from J, leaving 6 bases between. This CDR3 spans 13 amino acids. The part of the CDR3 DNA that was read is TGTGCCAGCAGCAGGGATAACAACCAGGCTCCGCTT. Residues: CASSRDNNQAPL. The entire CDR3 sequence reads CASSRDNNQAPLF. Drawing the rest from reference TRBV14 and TRBJ1-5, the complete variable domain is EAGVTQSPRYAVLQEGQAVSFWCDPISGHDTLYWYQQPRDQGPQLLVYFRDEAVIDNSQLPSDRFSAVRPKGTNSTLKIQSAKQGDTATYLCASSRDNNQAPLFGEGTRLSVL.

Comment on this clone: Gene and germline names: mouse. The sequenced fragment ends 1 residue before the CDR3 boundary, so the rest is inferred from the germline J gene. The chain has TRBV5 and TRBJ1-3; 8 nucleotides align to TRBD1. Per the germline V gene, CDR1 is LGHNA and CDR2 is YNLKQL (reference sequence). The V and J ends lost 0 bases and 3 bases, in that order; junction bases with no gene match: 7. This CDR3 region has 17 residues. This CDR3 is CASSQDLQGAVGNTLYF. CDR3 DNA (partial): TGTGCCAGCAGCCAAGATCTTCAGGGGGCGGTTGGAAATACGCTCTAT.